The sequence of this T cell receptor beta chain was determined in a study of T cells after yellow fever vaccination. Study-level results: High-abundance clonotypes from the bulk population could contaminate FACS-sorted repertoires.

In regard to this clonotype: Its antigen remains unknown.

TCRdb re-analysed the 5' RACE reads in MiXCR, keeping a single row per CDR3 protein. Here the sample spans about 310,000 distinct CDR3 sequences, around 4% being singletons. CDR1 is SGHVS, CDR2 FQNEAQ, per germline. V gave up 5 bases and J gave up 6 bases, with 24 bases separating them. This CDR3 is 17 amino acids long. This clonotype originated in a man aged 18 to 29 who received the YFV17D yellow fever vaccine. The starting material was PBMCs, obtained on the day of the yellow fever booster vaccination. This rearrangement joins TRBV7-8 to TRBJ2-3; D may be TRBD2 (6 bases). CDR3 DNA: TGTGCCAGCAGCCAAAGGCGTCTAGCGCTTCGGGCGGATACGCAGTATTTT. Translating gives CASSQRRLALRADTQYF.